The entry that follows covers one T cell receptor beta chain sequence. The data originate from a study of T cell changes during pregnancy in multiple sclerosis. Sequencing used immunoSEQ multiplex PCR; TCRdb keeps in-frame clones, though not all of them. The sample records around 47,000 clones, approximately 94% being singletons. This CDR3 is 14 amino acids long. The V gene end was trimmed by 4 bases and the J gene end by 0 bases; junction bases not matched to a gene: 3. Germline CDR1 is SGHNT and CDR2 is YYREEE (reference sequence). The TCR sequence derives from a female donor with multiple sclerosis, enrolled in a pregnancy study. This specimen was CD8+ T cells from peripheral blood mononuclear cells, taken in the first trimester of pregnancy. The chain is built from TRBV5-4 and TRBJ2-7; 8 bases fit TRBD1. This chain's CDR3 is CASSLTGDSYEQYF. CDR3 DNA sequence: TGTGCCAGCAGCCTGACAGGGGACTCCTACGAGCAGTACTTC.